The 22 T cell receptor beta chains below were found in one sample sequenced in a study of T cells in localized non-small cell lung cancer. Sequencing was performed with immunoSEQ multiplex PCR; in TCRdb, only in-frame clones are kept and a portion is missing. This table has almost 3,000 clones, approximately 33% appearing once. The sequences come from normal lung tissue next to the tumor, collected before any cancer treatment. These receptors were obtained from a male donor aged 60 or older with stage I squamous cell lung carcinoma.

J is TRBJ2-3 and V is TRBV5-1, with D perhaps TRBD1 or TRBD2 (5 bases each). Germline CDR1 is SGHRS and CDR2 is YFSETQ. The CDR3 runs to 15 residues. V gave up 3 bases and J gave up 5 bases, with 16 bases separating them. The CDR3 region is CASSSGPGGGDTQYF. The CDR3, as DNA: TGCGCCAGCAGCTCTGGGCCGGGTGGGGGAGATACGCAGTATTTT. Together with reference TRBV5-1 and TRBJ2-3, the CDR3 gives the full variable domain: KAGVTQTPRYLIKTRGQQVTLSCSPISGHRSVSWYQQTPGQGLQFLFEYFSETQRNKGNFPGRFSGRQFSNSRSEMNVSTLELGDSALYLCASSSGPGGGDTQYFGPGTRLTVL.

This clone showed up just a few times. The CDR3: CASSSRGEQPQHF. CDR3 bases: TGCGCCAGCAGCAGTAGGGGGGAGCAGCCCCAGCATTTT. The J gene is TRBJ1-5, the V gene TRBV4-1; the D gene is possibly TRBD1 (6 bases). CDR1 is MGHRA and CDR2 is YSYEKL in the germline V gene. The CDR3 consists of 13 residues. Between the trimmed V and J ends, which lost 5 bases and 7 bases, there was a span of 12 bases.

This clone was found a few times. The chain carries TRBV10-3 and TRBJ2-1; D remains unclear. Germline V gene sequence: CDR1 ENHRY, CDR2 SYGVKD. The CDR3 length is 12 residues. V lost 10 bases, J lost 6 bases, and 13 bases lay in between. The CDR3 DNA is TGTGCCAGCGTCGACGGTCTCAATGAGCAGTTCTTC. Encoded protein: CASVDGLNEQFF.

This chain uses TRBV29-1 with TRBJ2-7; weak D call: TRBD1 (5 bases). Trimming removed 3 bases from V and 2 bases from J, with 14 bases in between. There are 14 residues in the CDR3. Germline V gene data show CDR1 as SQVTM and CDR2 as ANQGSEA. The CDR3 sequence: CSVEEHGATYEQYF. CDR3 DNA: TGCAGCGTTGAGGAGCATGGGGCAACCTACGAGCAGTACTTC.

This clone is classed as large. CDR3 residues: CAWSTGHIETQYF. The DNA of the CDR3 is TGTGCCTGGAGTACCGGACACATAGAGACCCAGTACTTC. The V and J genes are TRBV30 and TRBJ2-5; D perhaps matches TRBD1 (5 bases). V shed 2 bases and J shed 4 bases, with 11 bases lying between them. CDR1 and CDR2 (germline): GTSNPN, SVGIG (reference sequence). CDR3 length: 13 residues.

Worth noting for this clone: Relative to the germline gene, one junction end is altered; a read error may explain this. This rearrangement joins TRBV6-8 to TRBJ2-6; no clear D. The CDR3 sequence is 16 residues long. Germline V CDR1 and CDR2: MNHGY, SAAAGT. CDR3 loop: CAISARSRAGANVLTF. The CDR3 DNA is TGTGCCATCAGTGCCAGATCTAGAGCTGGGGCCAACGTCCTGACTTTC.

CDR3 bases: TGTGCCAGCAGCTTGGTCCAGGACCACACTGAAGCTTTCTTT. Amino acids: CASSLVQDHTEAFF. This chain uses TRBV11-3 with TRBJ1-1; D is ambiguous. Germline V gene lookup returns CDR1 SGHNT and CDR2 YENEEA. With 3 bases removed from V and 3 bases from J, the gap between germline ends came to 11 bases. The CDR3 is 14 residues long.

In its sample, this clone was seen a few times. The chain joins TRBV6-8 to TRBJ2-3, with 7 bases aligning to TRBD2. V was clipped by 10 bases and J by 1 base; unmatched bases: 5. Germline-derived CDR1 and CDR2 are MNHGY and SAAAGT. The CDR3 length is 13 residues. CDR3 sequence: CAIKSGGTDTQYF. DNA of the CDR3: TGTGCCATCAAGAGCGGGGGCACAGATACGCAGTATTTT.

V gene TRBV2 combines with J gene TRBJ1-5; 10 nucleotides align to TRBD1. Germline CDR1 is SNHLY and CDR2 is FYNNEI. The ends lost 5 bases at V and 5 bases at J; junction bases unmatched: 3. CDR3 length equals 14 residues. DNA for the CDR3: TGTGCCAGCAGTCCGGGACAGGGGTATCAGCCCCAGCATTTT. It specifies CASSPGQGYQPQHF.

The CDR3 reads CATSSAARATEAFF. Written as DNA, the CDR3 is TGTGCCACCTCAAGCGCGGCCCGGGCCACTGAAGCTTTCTTT. The V gene is TRBV15, the J gene TRBJ1-1; the D is unclear. CDR3 length: 14 amino acids. Germline lookup yields CDR1 LNHNV and CDR2 YYDKDF (reference sequence). V lost 8 bases and J 4 bases, leaving 17 bases between the germline ends.

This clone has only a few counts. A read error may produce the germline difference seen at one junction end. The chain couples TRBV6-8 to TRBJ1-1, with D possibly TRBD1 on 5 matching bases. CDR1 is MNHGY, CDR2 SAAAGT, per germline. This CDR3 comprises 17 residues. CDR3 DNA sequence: TGTGCCATCAGTGGTGTGGTGGGGACTTCCGCGAACACTGAAGCTTTCTTT. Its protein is CAISGVVGTSANTEAFF.

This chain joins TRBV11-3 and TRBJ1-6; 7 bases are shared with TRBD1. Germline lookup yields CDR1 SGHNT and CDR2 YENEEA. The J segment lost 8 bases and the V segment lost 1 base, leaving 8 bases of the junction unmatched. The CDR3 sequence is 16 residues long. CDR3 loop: CASSLGSGGRDSPLHF. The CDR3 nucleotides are TGTGCCAGCAGCTTAGGGTCAGGGGGTAGGGATTCACCCCTCCACTTT.

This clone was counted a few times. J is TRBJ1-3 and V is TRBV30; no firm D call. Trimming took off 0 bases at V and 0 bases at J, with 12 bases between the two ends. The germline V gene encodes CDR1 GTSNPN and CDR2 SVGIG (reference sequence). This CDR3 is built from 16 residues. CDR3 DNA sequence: TGTGCCTGGAGTGTACTTGGCAGGCTCTCTGGAAACACCATATATTTT. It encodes CAWSVLGRLSGNTIYF.

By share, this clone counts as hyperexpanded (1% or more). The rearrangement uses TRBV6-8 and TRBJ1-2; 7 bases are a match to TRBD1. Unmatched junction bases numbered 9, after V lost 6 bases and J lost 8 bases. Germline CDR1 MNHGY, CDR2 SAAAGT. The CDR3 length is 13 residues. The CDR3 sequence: CASRPGQSSGYTF. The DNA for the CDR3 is TGTGCCAGCAGGCCGGGACAGTCTTCGGGCTACACCTTC.

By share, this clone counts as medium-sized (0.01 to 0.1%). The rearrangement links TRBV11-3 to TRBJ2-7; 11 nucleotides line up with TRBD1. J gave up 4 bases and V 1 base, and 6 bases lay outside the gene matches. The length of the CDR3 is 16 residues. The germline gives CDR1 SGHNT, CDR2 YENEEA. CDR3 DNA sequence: TGTGCCAGCAGCTTAGTTTTTGGACAGGGGGCTTACGAGCAGTACTTC. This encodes CASSLVFGQGAYEQYF.

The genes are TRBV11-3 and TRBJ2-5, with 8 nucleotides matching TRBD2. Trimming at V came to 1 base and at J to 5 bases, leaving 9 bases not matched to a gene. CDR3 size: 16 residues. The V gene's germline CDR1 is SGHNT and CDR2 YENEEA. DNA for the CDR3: TGTGCCAGCAGCTTAGGTAGCGGGACCTCTGCGGAGACCCAGTACTTC. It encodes CASSLGSGTSAETQYF.

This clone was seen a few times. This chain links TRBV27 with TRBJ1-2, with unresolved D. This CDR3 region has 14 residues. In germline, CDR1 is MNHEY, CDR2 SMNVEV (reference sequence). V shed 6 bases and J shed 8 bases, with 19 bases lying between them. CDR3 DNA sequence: TGTGCCAGCAGCAAAGCCAGCCCGCCTCGGGGCTACACCTTC. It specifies CASSKASPPRGYTF.

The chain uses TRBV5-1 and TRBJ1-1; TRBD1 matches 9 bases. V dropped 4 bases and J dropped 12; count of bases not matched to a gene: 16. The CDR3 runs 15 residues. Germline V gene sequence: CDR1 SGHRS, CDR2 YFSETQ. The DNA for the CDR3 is TGCGCCAGCAGCGTGGGACAGGGCGAGGTCGTTGGAACTTTCTTT. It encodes CASSVGQGEVVGTFF.

CDR3 bases: TGTGCCAGCAGCCCCGGGGGATCCAATCTCAATGAGCAGTTCTTC. Encoded protein: CASSPGGSNLNEQFF. The V and J genes are TRBV14 and TRBJ2-1, with a tentative D call TRBD2 (6 bases). The CDR3 spans 15 residues. V dropped 4 bases and J dropped 6 bases, with 16 bases sitting between them. Germline assignment: CDR1 SGHDN and CDR2 FVKESK.

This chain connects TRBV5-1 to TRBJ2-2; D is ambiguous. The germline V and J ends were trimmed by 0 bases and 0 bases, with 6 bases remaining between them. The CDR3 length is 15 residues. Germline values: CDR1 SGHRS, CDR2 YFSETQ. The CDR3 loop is CASSLDRSNTGELFF. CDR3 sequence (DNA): TGCGCCAGCAGCTTGGATCGGTCGAACACCGGGGAGCTGTTTTTT.

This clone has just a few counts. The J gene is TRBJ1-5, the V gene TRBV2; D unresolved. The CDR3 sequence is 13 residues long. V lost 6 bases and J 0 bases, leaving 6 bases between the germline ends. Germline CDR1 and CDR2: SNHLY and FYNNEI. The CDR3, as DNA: TGTGCCAGCAGCGGCTATAGCAATCAGCCCCAGCATTTT. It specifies CASSGYSNQPQHF.

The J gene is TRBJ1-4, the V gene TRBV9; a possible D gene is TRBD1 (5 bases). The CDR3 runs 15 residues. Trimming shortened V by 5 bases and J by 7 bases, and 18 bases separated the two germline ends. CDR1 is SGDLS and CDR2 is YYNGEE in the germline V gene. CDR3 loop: CASSEGAGAAEKLFF. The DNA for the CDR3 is TGTGCCAGCAGTGAAGGGGCCGGGGCGGCTGAAAAACTGTTTTTT.